The 8 T cell receptor beta chains below were found in one sample sequenced in a study of T cell responses to AZD1222 COVID-19 vaccine. The repertoire was sequenced with immunoSEQ multiplex PCR; TCRdb's copy has only in-frame clones and lacks some. The profile covers approximately 100,000 clones, with approximately 87% appearing a single time and about a tenth taken by the ten largest. The source was peripheral blood, collected 28 days after the second AZD1222 dose. Source of these receptors: an adult who received the AZD1222 COVID-19 vaccine.

V gene TRBV27 combines with J gene TRBJ1-2; no definite D call. V dropped 0 bases and J dropped 7 bases, with 18 bases sitting between them. Per germline, CDR1 MNHEY and CDR2 SMNVEV (reference sequence). This CDR3 contains 16 residues. This CDR3 is CASSLSPTGLGSGYTF. CDR3 in DNA: TGTGCCAGCAGTTTATCCCCGACCGGCCTAGGGAGTGGCTACACCTTC.

The genes are TRBV4-2 and TRBJ2-7, with D unresolved. V shed 0 bases and J shed 4 bases, with 16 bases lying between them. This CDR3 has 16 residues. CDR1 and CDR2 from the germline V gene are LGHNA and YNFKEQ. For the CDR3, the DNA is TGTGCCAGCAGCCAAGAAGCCCGGACCGGTCATTACGAGCAGTACTTC. As protein: CASSQEARTGHYEQYF.

This chain links TRBV4-3 with TRBJ2-1; 7 bases are shared with TRBD2. This CDR3 region has 16 residues. Germline CDR1 is LGHNA and CDR2 is YSLEER. Unmatched junction bases numbered 9, after V lost 2 bases and J lost 5 bases. The CDR3 DNA follows: TGCGCCAGCAGCCAACCCCTAGCGGCACTTCACAATGAGCAGTTCTTC. Protein: CASSQPLAALHNEQFF.

This clone was recorded only once. The V gene is TRBV18, the J gene TRBJ2-3, with a tentative D call TRBD1 (5 bases). There are 16 residues in the CDR3. V lost 0 bases, J lost 0 bases, and 10 bases lay in between. CDR1 and CDR2 (germline): KGHSH, LQKENI. CDR3 loop: CASSPPQGLSTDTQYF. The DNA for the CDR3 is TGTGCCAGCTCACCACCCCAGGGCCTAAGCACAGATACGCAGTATTTT.

This clone was counted only a few times. The chain carries TRBV9 and TRBJ2-7; D may be TRBD1 or TRBD2 (6 bases each). Trimming took off 0 bases at V and 2 bases at J, with 15 bases between the two ends. CDR1 is SGDLS, CDR2 YYNGEE, per germline. This CDR3 has 16 amino acids. The CDR3 DNA follows: TGTGCCAGCAGCGTAGGTCGGGGGCGAGAAGCCTACGAGCAGTACTTC. Translated, it gives CASSVGRGREAYEQYF. Using reference TRBV9 and TRBJ2-7 for the parts outside the CDR3, the full variable domain is DSGVTQTPKHLITATGQRVTLRCSPRSGDLSVYWYQQSLDQGLQFLIQYYNGEERAKGNILERFSAQQFPDLHSELNLSSLELGDSALYFCASSVGRGREAYEQYFGPGTRLTVT.

The J gene is TRBJ1-5, the V gene TRBV5-1; D gene ambiguous. CDR1 and CDR2 from the germline V gene are SGHRS and YFSETQ. V was cut by 0 bases and J by 7 bases, with 11 bases left in between. The CDR3 has 14 amino acids. CDR3 bases: TGCGCCAGCAGCTTGGCCGGGAGGGAGCAGCCCCAGCATTTT. This codes for CASSLAGREQPQHF.

The CDR3 nucleotides read TGTGCCAGCAGGAGGGGACAAGACTATGGCTACACCTTC. Protein sequence: CASRRGQDYGYTF. The J gene is TRBJ1-2, the V gene TRBV6-9; possible D gene TRBD1, 6 bases. The CDR3 extends over 13 amino acids. CDR1 is MNHGY and CDR2 is SVAAGI in the germline V gene. V shed 6 bases and J shed 3 bases, with 11 bases lying between them.

The chain combines TRBV5-1 with TRBJ1-1; D gene ambiguous. The CDR3 extends over 14 amino acids. Germline V gene lookup returns CDR1 SGHRS and CDR2 YFSETQ. V lost 0 bases to trimming and J lost 7 bases, with 13 bases between them. CDR3 sequence reads: CASSLAGRDHEAFF. CDR3 sequence (DNA): TGCGCCAGCAGCTTGGCAGGCAGAGACCATGAAGCTTTCTTT.